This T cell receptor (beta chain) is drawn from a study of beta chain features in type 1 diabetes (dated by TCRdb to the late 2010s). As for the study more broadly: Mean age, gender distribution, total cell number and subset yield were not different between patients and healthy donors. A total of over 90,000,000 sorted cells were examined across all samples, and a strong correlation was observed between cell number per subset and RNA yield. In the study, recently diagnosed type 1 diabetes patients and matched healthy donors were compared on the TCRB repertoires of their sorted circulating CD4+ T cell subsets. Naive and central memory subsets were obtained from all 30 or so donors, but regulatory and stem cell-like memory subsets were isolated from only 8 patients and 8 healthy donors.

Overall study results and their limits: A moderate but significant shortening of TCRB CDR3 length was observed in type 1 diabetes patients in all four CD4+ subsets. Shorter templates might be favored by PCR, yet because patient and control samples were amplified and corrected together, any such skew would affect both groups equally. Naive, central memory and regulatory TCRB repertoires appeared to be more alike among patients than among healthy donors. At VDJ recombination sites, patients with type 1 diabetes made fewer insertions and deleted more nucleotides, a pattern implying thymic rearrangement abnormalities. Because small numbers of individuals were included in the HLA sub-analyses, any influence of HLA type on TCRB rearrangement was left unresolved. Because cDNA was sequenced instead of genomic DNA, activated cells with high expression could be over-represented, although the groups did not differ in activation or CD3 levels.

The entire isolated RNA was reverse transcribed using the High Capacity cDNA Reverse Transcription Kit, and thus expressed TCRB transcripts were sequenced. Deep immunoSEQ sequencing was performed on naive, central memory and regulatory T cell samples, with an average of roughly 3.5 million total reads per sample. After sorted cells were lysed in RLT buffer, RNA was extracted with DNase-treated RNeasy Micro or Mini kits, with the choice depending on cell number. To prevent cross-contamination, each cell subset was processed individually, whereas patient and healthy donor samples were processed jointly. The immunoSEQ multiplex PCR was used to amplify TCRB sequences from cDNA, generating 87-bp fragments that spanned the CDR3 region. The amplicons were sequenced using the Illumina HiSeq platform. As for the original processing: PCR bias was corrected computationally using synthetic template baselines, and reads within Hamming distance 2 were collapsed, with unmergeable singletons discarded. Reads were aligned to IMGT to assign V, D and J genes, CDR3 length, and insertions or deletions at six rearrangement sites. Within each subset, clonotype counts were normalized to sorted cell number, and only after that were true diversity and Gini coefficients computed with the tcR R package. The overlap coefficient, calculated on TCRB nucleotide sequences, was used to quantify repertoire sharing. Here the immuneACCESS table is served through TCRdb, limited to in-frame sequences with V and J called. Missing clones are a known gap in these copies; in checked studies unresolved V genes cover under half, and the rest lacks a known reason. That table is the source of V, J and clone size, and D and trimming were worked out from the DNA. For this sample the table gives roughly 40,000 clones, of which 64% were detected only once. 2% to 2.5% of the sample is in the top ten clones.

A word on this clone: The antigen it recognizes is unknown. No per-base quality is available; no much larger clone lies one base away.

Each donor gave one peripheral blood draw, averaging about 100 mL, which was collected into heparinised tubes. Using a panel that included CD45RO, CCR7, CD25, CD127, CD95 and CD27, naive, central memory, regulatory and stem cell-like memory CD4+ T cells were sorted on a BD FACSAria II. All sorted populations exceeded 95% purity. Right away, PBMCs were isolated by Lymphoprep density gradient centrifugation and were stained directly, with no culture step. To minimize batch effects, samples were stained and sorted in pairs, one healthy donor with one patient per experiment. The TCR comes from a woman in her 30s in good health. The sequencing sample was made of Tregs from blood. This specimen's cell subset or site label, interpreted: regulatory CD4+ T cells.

The DNA sequence follows: TGTGCCAGCAGCCAAGCGACTAGCGGAGCCCTCACAGATACGCAGTATTTT. The encoded protein is CASSQATSGALTDTQYF. The V gene is TRBV14 and the J gene is TRBJ2-3; TRBD2 matches 9 bases in the middle. Clipping removes 1 base from V and 2 bases from J, with 7 as the unmatched junction base count. Based on the germline V gene, the CDR1 and CDR2 sequences are SGHDN and FVKESK. Its CDR3 holds 17 amino acids, cysteine through phenylalanine. The sequence is cut down to CDR3 DNA, 51 bases in frame from base 1. Here the CDR3 is joined to the reference TRBV14 and TRBJ2-3 genes, and the full variable domain is: EAGVTQFPSHSVIEKGQTVTLRCDPISGHDNLYWYRRVMGKEIKFLLHFVKESKQDESGMPNNRFLAERTGGTYSTLKVQPAELEDSGVYFCASSQATSGALTDTQYFGPGTRLTVL.